Listed below are T cell receptor beta chains from one sample, sequenced in a study of blood T cell repertoires in COVID-19. Data came from immunoSEQ multiplex PCR; TCRdb stores just in-frame clones and leaves some out. The data show some 120,000 clones, with 85% to 90% seen just once and 28% held by the top ten. Sequenced material: peripheral blood. These TCRs come from a man in his 70s with active or convalescent COVID-19. The CDR3 runs from the conserved cysteine through the conserved F or W. The size field is filled for only some rows; it gives once, few, many or a size class.

CDR3 length: 15; V gene: TRBV4-2; clone size: NA; CDR3 protein: CASSQEASALYEQYF
CDR3 length: 13; V gene: TRBV19; clone size: NA; CDR3 protein: CASRVAGDNEQYF
CDR3 length: 18; V gene: TRBV28; clone size: NA; CDR3 protein: CASSLLGDSSSGANVLTF
CDR3 length: 13; V gene: TRBV5-5; clone size: once; CDR3 protein: CASSSGNPDTQYF
CDR3 length: 15; V gene: TRBV7-9; clone size: NA; CDR3 protein: CASSYREGNTDTQYF
CDR3 length: 16; V gene: TRBV6-4; clone size: NA; CDR3 protein: CASSDSAGTYTDTQYF
CDR3 length: 15; V gene: TRBV27; clone size: NA; CDR3 protein: CASSPIDSVNQPQHF
CDR3 length: 15; V gene: TRBV5-1; clone size: NA; CDR3 protein: CASSLAGVDSDIQYF
CDR3 length: 15; V gene: TRBV7-9; clone size: NA; CDR3 protein: CASSLDRTSYNEQFF
CDR3 length: 13; V gene: TRBV11-2; clone size: NA; CDR3 protein: CASSLGSGVWAFF
CDR3 length: 16; V gene: TRBV28; clone size: NA; CDR3 protein: CASNLSPGQGTYEQYF
CDR3 length: 15; V gene: TRBV6-5; clone size: NA; CDR3 protein: CASRRGGAGGETQYF
CDR3 length: 13; V gene: TRBV29-1; clone size: NA; CDR3 protein: CSFLVLDYNEQFF
CDR3 length: 14; V gene: TRBV29-1; clone size: NA; CDR3 protein: CSVHISRGGNTIYF
CDR3 length: 15; V gene: TRBV27; clone size: NA; CDR3 protein: CASSSWTGVGYEQYF
CDR3 length: 14; V gene: TRBV7-9; clone size: NA; CDR3 protein: CASSLGQRGTEAFF
CDR3 length: 13; V gene: TRBV3-1/TRBV3-2; clone size: once; CDR3 protein: CASSQLQANGYTF
CDR3 length: 14; V gene: TRBV9; clone size: NA; CDR3 protein: CASSPQHRDNEQFF
CDR3 length: 13; V gene: TRBV3-1/TRBV3-2; clone size: NA; CDR3 protein: CASSQEEGRSAYF
CDR3 length: 16; V gene: TRBV4-2; clone size: few; CDR3 protein: CASSQDYGTGSTEAFF
CDR3 length: 12; V gene: TRBV29-1; clone size: NA; CDR3 protein: CSVEEVGDEQYF
CDR3 length: 15; V gene: TRBV15; clone size: NA; CDR3 protein: CATSPSPDRNYGYTF
CDR3 length: 16; V gene: TRBV19; clone size: NA; CDR3 protein: CASSNGQTRAKNIQYF
CDR3 length: 14; V gene: TRBV28; clone size: NA; CDR3 protein: CASRPVGGGGEQYF
CDR3 length: 14; V gene: TRBV9; clone size: NA; CDR3 protein: CASSVGQVDEKLFF
CDR3 length: 15; V gene: TRBV3-1/TRBV3-2; clone size: NA; CDR3 protein: CASSARGRKTGELFF
CDR3 length: 16; V gene: TRBV28; clone size: once; CDR3 protein: CASSGTSGHVVYEQYF
CDR3 length: 11; V gene: TRBV12-3/TRBV12-4; clone size: few; CDR3 protein: CASSFRETQYF
CDR3 length: 15; V gene: TRBV3-1/TRBV3-2; clone size: few; CDR3 protein: CASSQGQGSDYGYTF
CDR3 length: 15; V gene: TRBV27; clone size: NA; CDR3 protein: CASSLYGGGWNEQYF
CDR3 length: 13; V gene: TRBV5-1; clone size: NA; CDR3 protein: CASSSQGAGEQFF
CDR3 length: 16; V gene: TRBV5-1; clone size: NA; CDR3 protein: CASSLPTRNNAGELFF